Sequencing of this TCR beta chain was carried out in a study of blood T cell repertoires in COVID-19. For the study at large: The samples span acute and convalescent COVID-19 from the United States, Italy and Spain. PBMCs, B-cell-depleted T cells, or T cells provided the cDNA or gDNA that made up the material.

With 2 bases clipped from V and 6 bases from J, the junction kept 8 bases outside the gene matches. The CDR3 sequence is 16 residues long. Looked up from germline, CDR1 is MDHEN and CDR2 is SYDVKM. Authors' data handling: Amplification of reference gene primers provided the estimated nucleated cell counts. The method was immunoSEQ multiplex PCR; TCRdb's version includes in-frame clones alone and lacks a portion of them. D and trimming come from the DNA, and the V and J calls and clone size come from that table. The sample contains 34,000 or so clones, 88% of which appear only once. The rearrangement joins TRBV28 to TRBJ1-5, with 9 bases that match TRBD1. The material sequenced was peripheral blood. The clonotype comes from a man in his sixties with active COVID-19. The CDR3 sequence is CASSLVGQGRSQPQHF. The CDR3 coding sequence is TGTGCCAGCAGTTTAGTGGGACAGGGAAGGAGTCAGCCCCAGCATTTT.